The 30 T cell receptor beta chains in this list originate from one sample, sequenced in a study of spatial heterogeneity in lung cancer (dated by TCRdb to about 2019). The time point label on this specimen signifies: sample taken at primary tumor resection. The library was prepared using 5' RACE. Instrument used: NextSeq 500. Through fastp at Q25 and MiXCR, TCRdb rebuilt clones from the public reads, retaining in-frame beta chains. Rows merge per CDR3 protein into single entries with the most common DNA and genes. Present in this sample are about 92,000 distinct CDR3 sequences, about an eighth of which were seen just once. More than 40% of the sample rests with the top ten. The sequenced sample was PBMCs, obtained at surgery. These receptors were collected from a male donor with early-stage non-small cell lung cancer.

This clonotype was counted ten times or more. The CDR3 DNA sequence: TGCAGCGCGGGGACCGGGACGCAGTATTTT. Translated: CSAGTGTQYF. The genes are TRBV29-1 and TRBJ2-3, with D perhaps assigned TRBD1 or TRBD2 (5 bases each). Germline V gene sequence: CDR1 SQVTM, CDR2 ANQGSEA. Trimming removed 7 bases from V and 9 bases from J, with 11 bases in between. The CDR3 is made up of 10 amino acids.

This clonotype was counted a few times. J is TRBJ2-7 and V is TRBV5-4; D might be TRBD2 (7 bases). CDR1 is SGHNT, CDR2 YYREEE, per germline (reference sequence). The CDR3 has 16 amino acids. Trimming pared 4 bases from V and 6 bases from J, leaving 23 bases between. The chain's CDR3 is CASSLGGQGLSGEQYF. In DNA, the CDR3 is TGTGCCAGCAGCCTGGGGGGGCAGGGCCTGTCAGGCGAGCAGTACTTC.

This clonotype has a handful of counts. The gene calls are TRBV9 and TRBJ1-1, with D possibly matching TRBD1 (5 bases). This CDR3 contains 13 residues. With 0 bases removed from V and 8 bases from J, the gap between germline ends came to 11 bases. The germline gives CDR1 SGDLS, CDR2 YYNGEE. The CDR3 loop reads CASSVEAGAEAFF. CDR3 bases: TGTGCCAGCAGCGTAGAAGCCGGGGCAGAAGCTTTCTTT.

The V call is TRBV6-2 or TRBV6-3, the J call TRBJ2-7; 8 nucleotides align to TRBD1. J lost 2 bases, V lost 3 bases, and 9 bases had no gene match. The CDR3 sequence is 16 residues long. Germline CDR1 and CDR2: MNHEY and SVGEGT. CDR3 DNA: TGTGCCAGCAGTTATAACCGGGACAGGTATACCTACGAGCAGTACTTC. Its protein is CASSYNRDRYTYEQYF.

This clonotype was detected many times. The genes are TRBV28 and TRBJ2-3; D may correspond to TRBD1 or TRBD2 (5 bases each). Germline CDR1 and CDR2: MDHEN and SYDVKM. CDR3 length: 13 residues. The ends were cut back, 10 bases at V and 3 bases at J, with 14 bases in the middle. The CDR3 nucleotides are TGTGCCAACTGGGACCCAGGGACAGATACGCAGTATTTT. This codes for CANWDPGTDTQYF.

This clonotype has more than one count but fewer than ten. This chain's CDR3 is CASSPQTALGYTF. The CDR3 nucleotides read TGTGCCAGCTCACCACAGACCGCGCTCGGCTACACCTTC. The rearrangement uses TRBV18 and TRBJ1-2; the D is unclear. Germline lookup yields CDR1 KGHSH and CDR2 LQKENI. The CDR3 has 13 residues. V was shortened by 1 base and J by 8 bases, with 11 bases between the two germline ends.

The chain combines TRBV7-2 with TRBJ1-5, with a weak D call TRBD1 (6 bases). V was clipped by 4 bases and J by 6 bases, with 10 bases between them. Germline lookup yields CDR1 SGHTA and CDR2 FQGNSA. The CDR3 consists of 13 residues. CDR3 region: CASSSGVVQPQHF. Here the CDR3 DNA reads TGTGCCAGCAGCTCAGGGGTGGTTCAGCCCCAGCATTTT.

This chain links TRBV10-3 with TRBJ2-3, with unresolved D. CDR1 and CDR2 (germline): ENHRY, SYGVKD. This CDR3 has 13 residues. V was cut by 9 bases and J by 0 bases, with 10 bases left in between. CDR3 in amino acids: CAITKASTDTQYF. Here the CDR3 DNA reads TGTGCCATAACAAAGGCTAGCACAGATACGCAGTATTTT.

The genes are TRBV30 and TRBJ1-5; D is unclear. V gave up 0 bases and J gave up 6 bases, with 12 bases separating them. CDR1 and CDR2 (germline): GTSNPN, SVGIG (reference sequence). The CDR3 spans 14 residues. CDR3 sequence: CAWSVKDSGQPQHF. CDR3 in DNA: TGTGCCTGGAGTGTTAAGGACTCTGGTCAGCCCCAGCATTTT. The full variable domain, rest sourced from reference TRBV30 and TRBJ1-5, is SQTIHQWPATLVQPVGSPLSLECTVEGTSNPNLYWYRQAAGRGLQLLFYSVGIGQISSEVPQNLSASRPQDRQFILSSKKLLLSDSGFYLCAWSVKDSGQPQHFGDGTRLSIL.

With regard to this clonotype: The conserved phenylalanine or tryptophan is not found at the CDR3 terminus, so this likely reflects a read error. The gene calls are TRBV5-4 and TRBJ2-1; D unclear. From germline, CDR1 is SGHNT and CDR2 YYREEE (reference sequence). The germline V and J ends were trimmed by 0 bases and 6 bases, with 16 bases remaining between them. The CDR3 is 16 residues long. The CDR3 DNA reads TGTGCCAGCAGCTTGGGTGGGCCGAGCCAGGCCAATGAGCAGTTCATC. It is translated as CASSLGGPSQANEQFI.

This clonotype has only a few counts. A much larger clone lies one base from this, so it may be a read error. The V and J genes are TRBV7-2 and TRBJ2-5; D may correspond to TRBD1 or TRBD2 (5 bases each). In germline, CDR1 is SGHTA, CDR2 FQGNSA. The CDR3 has 13 residues. V was trimmed by 4 bases and J by 2 bases, leaving 8 bases between them. The CDR3 sequence is CASSWDRQETQYF. CDR3 coding DNA: TGTGCCAGCAGCTGGGACCGTCAAGAGACCCAGTACTTC.

The chain links TRBV25-1 to TRBJ2-2; D may be TRBD1 or TRBD2 (6 bases each). The germline V and J ends were trimmed by 2 bases and 1 base, with 11 bases remaining between them. The CDR3 has 16 amino acids. CDR1 is MGHDK and CDR2 is SYGVNS in the germline V gene. CDR3 in DNA: TGTGCCAGCAGTGAAATGGGGGGCCTGAACACCGGGGAGCTGTTTTTT. Amino acid sequence: CASSEMGGLNTGELFF.

The chain carries TRBV20-1 and TRBJ2-5; D may be TRBD2 (6 bases). The CDR3 is 13 residues long. The ends were cut back, 1 base at V and 1 base at J, with 7 bases in the middle. Germline CDR1 is DFQATT and CDR2 is SNEGSKA (reference sequence). CDR3 in amino acids: CSARGDFQETQYF. The CDR3 region has the DNA TGCAGTGCTAGAGGGGACTTCCAAGAGACCCAGTACTTC.

The CDR3: CSADSGPVNSPLHF. The CDR3 DNA follows: TGCAGTGCTGATTCGGGACCCGTAAATTCACCCCTCCACTTT. The rearrangement links TRBV20-1 to TRBJ1-6, with D maybe TRBD1 (5 bases). The V end was cut by 5 bases, the J end by 7 bases, with 15 bases between. The germline CDR1 and CDR2 sequences are DFQATT and SNEGSKA (reference sequence). The CDR3 is made up of 14 amino acids.

The chain is built from TRBV19 and TRBJ2-1; no firm D call. The V gene's germline CDR1 is LNHDA and CDR2 SQIVND (reference sequence). The CDR3 length is 15 residues. V lost 3 bases, J lost 2 bases, and 11 bases lay in between. Here the CDR3 reads CASSIGDNTYNEQFF. The CDR3 DNA reads TGTGCCAGTAGTATTGGGGATAACACCTACAATGAGCAGTTCTTC.

A few counts support this clonotype. V gene TRBV10-3 combines with J gene TRBJ1-6, with 7 bases identical to TRBD1. J lost 7 bases, V lost 2 bases, and 5 bases had no gene match. Germline CDR1 reads ENHRY; CDR2 reads SYGVKD. The CDR3 contains 15 residues. The CDR3 sequence: CAISEIGTENSPLHF. CDR3 coding DNA: TGTGCCATCAGTGAGATTGGGACAGAGAATTCACCCCTCCACTTT.

This clonotype showed up just a few times. This rearrangement joins TRBV4-1 to TRBJ2-1, with 9 bases fitting TRBD1. Trimming cost V 6 bases and J 5 bases; bases outside gene matches: 8. CDR3 length: 15 amino acids. CDR1 and CDR2 from the germline V gene are MGHRA and YSYEKL. Here the CDR3 DNA reads TGCGCCAGCAGGACAGGGGGTTCCTCTGACAATGAGCAGTTCTTC. Translating it yields CASRTGGSSDNEQFF.

The chain has TRBV20-1 and TRBJ2-1; 7 positions match TRBD2. CDR3 length: 14 residues. Germline values: CDR1 DFQATT, CDR2 SNEGSKA (reference sequence). With V trimmed by 6 bases and J by 2 bases, 7 bases remained unmatched. The CDR3 here is CSAEGEGAYNEQFF. CDR3 sequence (DNA): TGCAGTGCGGAAGGGGAGGGAGCCTACAATGAGCAGTTCTTC.

In DNA, the CDR3 is TGTGCCAGCAGGGGGGACCCGGCGAACACCGGGGAGCTGTTTTTT. The encoded protein is CASRGDPANTGELFF. The chain combines TRBV9 with TRBJ2-2; D could derive from TRBD1 or TRBD2 (5 bases each). Germline values: CDR1 SGDLS, CDR2 YYNGEE. Trimming pared 5 bases from V and 0 bases from J, leaving 11 bases between. The CDR3 is made up of 15 amino acids. The full variable domain, rest sourced from reference TRBV9 and TRBJ2-2, is DSGVTQTPKHLITATGQRVTLRCSPRSGDLSVYWYQQSLDQGLQFLIQYYNGEERAKGNILERFSAQQFPDLHSELNLSSLELGDSALYFCASRGDPANTGELFFGEGSRLTVL.

This rearrangement joins TRBV20-1 to TRBJ2-2; D might be TRBD2 (6 bases). The V end was cut by 5 bases, the J end by 1 base, with 11 bases between. This CDR3 region has 14 residues. Germline V gives CDR1 DFQATT, CDR2 SNEGSKA (reference sequence). CDR3 residues: CSAPTSLNTGELFF. CDR3 sequence (DNA): TGCAGTGCTCCAACTAGCCTGAACACCGGGGAGCTGTTTTTT.

This clonotype was seen more than once but under ten times. The chain is built from TRBV4-3 and TRBJ2-3, with TRBD1 identical over 11 bases. The junction had 3 bases not matched to a gene; V was cut back by 0 bases and J by 4 bases. CDR1 is LGHNA, CDR2 YSLEER, per germline. The CDR3 loop spans 16 amino acids. The CDR3 DNA follows: TGCGCCAGCAGCCAAGAGGGGACAGGGGGGGCAGATACGCAGTATTTT. As protein: CASSQEGTGGADTQYF.

J is TRBJ2-5 and V is TRBV5-1; 7 bases agree with TRBD1. Germline V gives CDR1 SGHRS, CDR2 YFSETQ. This CDR3 comprises 14 residues. V lost 4 bases and J lost 1; bases outside the gene matches: 4. This chain's CDR3 is CASSQGTAQETQYF. The CDR3 region has the DNA TGCGCCAGCAGCCAAGGGACAGCCCAAGAGACCCAGTACTTC.

The V call is TRBV7-9, the J call TRBJ2-5, with D perhaps given as TRBD1 or TRBD2 (5 bases each). The V end lost 4 bases, the J end lost 5 bases, and 11 bases lay between the germline ends. This CDR3 is built from 13 residues. Germline values: CDR1 SEHNR, CDR2 FQNEAQ (reference sequence). CDR3 residues: CASSSEGWETQYF. The CDR3 DNA reads as TGTGCCAGCAGCTCCGAGGGGTGGGAGACCCAGTACTTC.

The gene calls are TRBV5-1 and TRBJ2-6; 7 bases are a match to TRBD1. The CDR3 loop spans 15 amino acids. V shed 4 bases and J 4 bases; nucleotides not matched to a gene: 5. Germline-derived CDR1 and CDR2 are SGHRS and YFSETQ. The CDR3 is CASSTTGSGANVLTF. The CDR3 DNA sequence: TGCGCCAGCAGCACGACAGGGTCCGGGGCCAACGTCCTGACTTTC.

DNA of the CDR3: TGCGCCAGCAGGCTCGACAGGGGAGGCACCGGGGAGCTGTTTTTT. It specifies CASRLDRGGTGELFF. The V call is TRBV5-1, the J call TRBJ2-2; TRBD1 matches at 8 bases. This CDR3 is 15 amino acids long. Germline CDR1 is SGHRS and CDR2 is YFSETQ. V lost 5 bases to trimming and J lost 4 bases; unmatched junction nucleotides: 7.

This clonotype came up many times. The J gene is TRBJ2-2, the V gene TRBV6-5, with D unclear. The CDR3 covers 12 residues. CDR1 MNHEY and CDR2 SVGAGI come from the germline V gene. Trimming cost V 4 bases and J 6 bases, with 6 bases left between them. The CDR3, as DNA: TGTGCCAGCAGTTCCCCCTCCGGGGAGCTGTTTTTT. Amino acid sequence: CASSSPSGELFF.

This clonotype was seen a few times. The gene calls are TRBV29-1 and TRBJ2-1; 7 positions match TRBD2. The germline CDR1 and CDR2 sequences are SQVTM and ANQGSEA. The CDR3 has 15 residues. The J segment lost 8 bases and the V segment lost 4 bases, leaving 14 bases of the junction unmatched. The CDR3 reads CSVGFGTTSIDEQFF. DNA for the CDR3: TGCAGCGTTGGGTTTGGGACTACTTCGATTGATGAGCAGTTCTTC.

V and J are TRBV7-3 and TRBJ2-3, with D possibly matching TRBD2 (6 bases). The CDR3 extends over 14 amino acids. Per germline, CDR1 SGHTA and CDR2 FQGTGA. V was pared by 3 bases and J by 4 bases, with 11 bases between. For the CDR3, the DNA is TGTGCCAGCAGCTTTGCGGGATTTGCAGATACGCAGTATTTT. It codes for CASSFAGFADTQYF. The full variable domain, rest sourced from reference TRBV7-3 and TRBJ2-3, is GAGVSQTPSNKVTEKGKYVELRCDPISGHTALYWYRQSLGQGPEFLIYFQGTGAADDSGLPNDRFFAVRPEGSVSTLKIQRTERGDSAVYLCASSFAGFADTQYFGPGTRLTVL.

DNA of the CDR3: TGTGCCAGCAGCTCCCCGTCCTTCACGGGAGAAGAGACCCAGTACTTC. Residues: CASSSPSFTGEETQYF. The chain links TRBV7-2 to TRBJ2-5; tentative D call: TRBD2 (6 bases). This CDR3 has 16 residues. V was trimmed by 4 bases and J by 3 bases, leaving 18 bases between them. Germline V gene sequence: CDR1 SGHTA, CDR2 FQGNSA.

This clonotype has a count of ten or more. The rearrangement uses TRBV2 and TRBJ2-1, with D unresolved. Trimming pared 5 bases from V and 4 bases from J, leaving 18 bases between. Germline-derived CDR1 and CDR2 are SNHLY and FYNNEI. The CDR3 consists of 16 residues. The CDR3: CASSSTSGRVYNEQFF. The CDR3 DNA sequence: TGTGCCAGCAGTTCAACTTCAGGCCGGGTGTACAATGAGCAGTTCTTC.